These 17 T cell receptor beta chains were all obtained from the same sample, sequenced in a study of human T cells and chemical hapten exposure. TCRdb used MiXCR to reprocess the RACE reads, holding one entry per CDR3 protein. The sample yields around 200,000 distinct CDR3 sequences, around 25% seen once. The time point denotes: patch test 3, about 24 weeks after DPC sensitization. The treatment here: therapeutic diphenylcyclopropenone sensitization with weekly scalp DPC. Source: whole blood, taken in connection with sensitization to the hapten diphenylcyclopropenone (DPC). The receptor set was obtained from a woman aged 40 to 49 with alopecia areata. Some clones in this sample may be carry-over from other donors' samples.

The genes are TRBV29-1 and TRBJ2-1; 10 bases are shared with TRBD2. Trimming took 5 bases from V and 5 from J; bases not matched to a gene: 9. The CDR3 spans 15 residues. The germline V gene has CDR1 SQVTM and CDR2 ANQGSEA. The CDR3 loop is CSVSQAGGPNNEQFF. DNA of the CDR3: TGCAGCGTTTCCCAAGCGGGAGGGCCGAACAATGAGCAGTTCTTC.

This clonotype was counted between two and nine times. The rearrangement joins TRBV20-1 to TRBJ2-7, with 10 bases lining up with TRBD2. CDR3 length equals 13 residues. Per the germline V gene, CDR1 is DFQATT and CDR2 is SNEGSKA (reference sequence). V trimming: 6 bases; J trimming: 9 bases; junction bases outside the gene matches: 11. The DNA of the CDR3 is TGCAGTGCCTCAGGTGCTAGCGGGAGCGGGCAGTACTTC. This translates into CSASGASGSGQYF.

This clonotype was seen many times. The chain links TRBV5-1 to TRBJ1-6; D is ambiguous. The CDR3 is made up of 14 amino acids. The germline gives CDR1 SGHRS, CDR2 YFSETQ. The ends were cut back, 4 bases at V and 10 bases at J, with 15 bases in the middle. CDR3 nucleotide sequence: TGCGCCAGCAGCCCGGATGGAGCGGACTCACCCCTCCACTTT. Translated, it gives CASSPDGADSPLHF.

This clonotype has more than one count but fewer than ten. The CDR3 bases are TGTGCCATCAGTCCCGTTGGAACTAGCGGATCCTTCACAGATACGCAGTATTTT. It is translated as CAISPVGTSGSFTDTQYF. This chain connects TRBV10-3 to TRBJ2-3, with 8 bases lining up with TRBD2. The CDR3 is 18 residues long. Germline CDR1 is ENHRY and CDR2 is SYGVKD. V shed 5 bases and J 2 bases; nucleotides not matched to a gene: 15.

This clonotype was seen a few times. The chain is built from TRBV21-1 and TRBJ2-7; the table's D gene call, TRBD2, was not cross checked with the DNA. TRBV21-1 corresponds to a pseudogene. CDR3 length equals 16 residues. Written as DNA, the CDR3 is TGTGCCAGCAGCAAATTGGGACTAGCGGTAACCTACGAGCAGTACTTC. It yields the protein CASSKLGLAVTYEQYF.

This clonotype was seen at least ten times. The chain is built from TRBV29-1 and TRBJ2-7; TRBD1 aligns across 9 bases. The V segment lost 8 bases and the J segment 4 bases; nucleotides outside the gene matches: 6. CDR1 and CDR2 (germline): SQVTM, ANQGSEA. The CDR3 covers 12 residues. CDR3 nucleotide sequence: TGCAGCATCACCGGGACAGGGTACGAGCAGTACTTC. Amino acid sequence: CSITGTGYEQYF.

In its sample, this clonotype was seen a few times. DNA for the CDR3: TGTGCCAGGGTTCCGTACCCTATCGATGCCTACAATGAGCAGTTCTTC. As protein: CARVPYPIDAYNEQFF. The J gene is TRBJ2-1, the V gene TRBV19; D is undetermined. V dropped 9 bases and J dropped 2 bases, with 20 bases sitting between them. CDR3 size: 16 residues. Germline assignment: CDR1 LNHDA and CDR2 SQIVND (reference sequence). Supplemented by reference TRBV19 and TRBJ2-1, the full variable domain reads DGGITQSPKYLFRKEGQNVTLSCEQNLNHDAMYWYRQDPGQGLRLIYYSQIVNDFQKGDIAEGYSVSREKKESFPLTVTSAQKNPTAFYLCARVPYPIDAYNEQFFGPGTRLTVL.

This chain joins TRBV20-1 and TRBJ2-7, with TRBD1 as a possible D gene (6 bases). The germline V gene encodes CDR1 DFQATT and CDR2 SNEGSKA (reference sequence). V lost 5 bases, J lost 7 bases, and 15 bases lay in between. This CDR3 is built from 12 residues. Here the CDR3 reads CSAGEVQGEQYF. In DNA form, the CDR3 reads TGCAGTGCTGGCGAGGTTCAGGGGGAGCAGTACTTC.

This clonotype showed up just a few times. The CDR3 sequence: CASKASGSTDTQYF. CDR3 bases: TGTGCCAGTAAGGCTAGCGGGAGTACAGATACGCAGTATTTT. This chain uses TRBV9 with TRBJ2-3, with 10 nucleotides matching TRBD2. From germline, CDR1 is SGDLS and CDR2 YYNGEE. The trim removed 8 bases at V and 3 bases at J, leaving 6 bases unmatched. This CDR3 spans 14 amino acids.

The DNA of the CDR3 is TGTGCCAGCGGGGCAGGACAGACCTATGGCTACACCTTC. This encodes CASGAGQTYGYTF. The chain has TRBV28 and TRBJ1-2; tentative D call: TRBD1 (6 bases). Germline CDR1 MDHEN, CDR2 SYDVKM. The CDR3 spans 13 residues. The V and J ends lost 8 bases and 4 bases respectively, with 14 bases between them.

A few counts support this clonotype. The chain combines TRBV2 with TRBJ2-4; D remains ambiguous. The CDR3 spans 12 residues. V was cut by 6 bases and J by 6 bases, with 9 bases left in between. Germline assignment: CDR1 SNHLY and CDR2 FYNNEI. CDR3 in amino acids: CASRADLNIQYF. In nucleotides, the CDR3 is TGTGCCAGCAGGGCCGACTTAAACATTCAGTACTTC.

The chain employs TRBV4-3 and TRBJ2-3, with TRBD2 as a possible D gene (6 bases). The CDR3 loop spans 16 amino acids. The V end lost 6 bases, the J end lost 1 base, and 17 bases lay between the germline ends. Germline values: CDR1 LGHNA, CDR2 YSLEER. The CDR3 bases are TGCGCCAGCAGTCCAGCCCGGGGGTCCGGCACAGATACGCAGTATTTT. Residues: CASSPARGSGTDTQYF.

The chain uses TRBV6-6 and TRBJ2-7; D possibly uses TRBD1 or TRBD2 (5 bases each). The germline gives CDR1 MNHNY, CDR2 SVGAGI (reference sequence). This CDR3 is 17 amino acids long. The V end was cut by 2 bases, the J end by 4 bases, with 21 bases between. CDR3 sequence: CASSYPDRFPWGYEQYF. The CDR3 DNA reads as TGTGCCAGCAGTTACCCAGACAGATTCCCTTGGGGGTACGAGCAGTACTTC.

DNA of the CDR3: TGTGCCAGCAGTGCCGGTCCCACAGGGGGCGATGAAAAACTGTTTTTT. This encodes CASSAGPTGGDEKLFF. The chain combines TRBV28 with TRBJ1-4; 9 bases are shared with TRBD1. V lost 5 bases, J lost 6 bases, and 10 bases stayed unmatched. This CDR3 spans 16 amino acids. CDR1 MDHEN and CDR2 SYDVKM come from the germline V gene.

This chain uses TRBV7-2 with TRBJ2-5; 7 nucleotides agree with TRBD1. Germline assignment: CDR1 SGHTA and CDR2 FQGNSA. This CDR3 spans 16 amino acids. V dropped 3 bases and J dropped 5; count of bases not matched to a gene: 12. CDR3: CASSFGATGVAETQYF. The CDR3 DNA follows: TGTGCCAGCAGCTTTGGGGCTACAGGGGTTGCGGAGACCCAGTACTTC.

Written as DNA, the CDR3 is TGTGCCAGCAGTTTACGGGACAGCGACAATGAGCAGTTCTTC. Protein sequence: CASSLRDSDNEQFF. The V call is TRBV12-3 or TRBV12-4, the J call TRBJ2-1; 7 bases fit TRBD1. After removal of 2 bases from V and 5 bases from J, the junction contained 3 bases not matched to a gene. There are 14 residues in the CDR3.

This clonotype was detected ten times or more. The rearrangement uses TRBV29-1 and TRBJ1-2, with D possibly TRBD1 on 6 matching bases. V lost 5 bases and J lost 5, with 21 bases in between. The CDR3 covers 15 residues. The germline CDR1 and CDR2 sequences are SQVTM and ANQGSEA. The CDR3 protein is CSVPRGGSWTYGYTF. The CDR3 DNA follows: TGCAGCGTTCCGAGGGGGGGATCTTGGACTTATGGCTACACCTTC.